This T cell receptor beta chain was observed in a study of cytomegalovirus exposure and HLA in healthy donors. This PCR relied on a set of 60 Vbeta primers and 13 Jbeta primers. Repertoires were generated with immunoSEQ multiplex PCR, while TCRdb's copy carries only in-frame clones and drops some. The repertoire consists of about 150,000 clones, with approximately 81% occurring once and the leading ten covering 2.4%. This CDR3 is built from 17 residues. The V and J ends lost 3 bases and 1 base respectively, with 16 bases between them. Germline CDR1 and CDR2: KGHSH and LQKENI. This chain uses TRBV18 with TRBJ1-3, with a tentative D call TRBD1 (5 bases). The TCR originated in a male donor in good health and CMV-seronegative. Input material: PBMCs. CDR3 in amino acids: CASSPLIAGTSGNTIYF. DNA for the CDR3: TGTGCCAGCTCACCCCTGATCGCGGGGACTTCTGGAAACACCATATATTTT.